One and the same sample provided the 24 T cell receptor beta chains below, sequenced in a study of CD8+ T cells in alopecia areata. The sequencing template was cDNA reverse transcribed from extracted RNA. The method was immunoSEQ multiplex PCR; TCRdb's version includes in-frame clones alone and lacks a portion of them. This sample comprises about 270,000 clones, none seen once only. Pooled cutaneous lymph node cells were sorted using CD4, CD8alpha, NKG2D, NKG2ACE and other markers. Sequenced material: CD4+ T cells sorted from a lymph node. These TCRs come from a C3H/HeJ mouse with alopecia areata. This line is of MHC haplotype H2-k.

As for this clone: Here the gene names and germline are mouse. The sequence runs out 4 residues before the end of the CDR3; the remainder is reconstructed from the germline J gene. The rearrangement links TRBV5 to TRBJ2-2; TRBD2 agrees at 11 bases. V trimming: 1 base; J trimming: 3 bases; junction bases outside the gene matches: 4. From germline, CDR1 is LGHNA and CDR2 YNLKQL (reference sequence). The CDR3 sequence is 17 residues long. CDR3 sequence: CASSQAPGLGDTGQLYF. Partial CDR3 DNA: TGTGCCAGCAGCCAAGCCCCGGGACTGGGGGACACCGGG.

This clone was counted a few times. Genes and germline come from the mouse. The covered CDR3 bases are TGTGCCAGCAGTCCCGGGACTGGGGGGGCTGGTGCAGAA. This translates into CASSPGTGGAGAE. The full CDR3 sequence reads CASSPGTGGAGAETLYF. The V gene is TRBV13-1, the J gene TRBJ2-3; 14 positions match TRBD2. The read stops 4 residues short of the end of the CDR3; the missing end is completed from the germline J gene. Germline CDR1 reads NSHNY; CDR2 reads SYGAGN. Germline trimming cut 4 bases from V and 1 base from J; bases unmatched to any gene: 5. The CDR3 consists of 17 residues.

A remark on this clone: All gene names here are mouse names. The CDR3 end is not reached by the read, which stops 4 residues before it; the germline J gene fills it in. Distinct nucleotide sequences in the sample also encode this CDR3. The genes are TRBV17 and TRBJ2-3, with D possibly matching TRBD2 (7 bases). The CDR3 is 14 amino acids. CDR1 and CDR2 from the germline V gene are MNHDT and YYDKIL. V was clipped by 0 bases and J by 3 bases, with 7 bases between them. The CDR3 is CASSREGGAETLYF. The sequenced part of the CDR3 DNA is TGTGCTAGCAGTAGAGAGGGGGGCGCAGAA. The entire variable domain, with the rest obtained from reference TRBV17 and TRBJ2-3, is as follows: DTTVKQNPRYKLARVGKPVNLICSQTMNHDTMYWYQKKPNQAPKLLLFYYDKILNREADTFEKFQSSRPNNSFCSLYIGSAGLEYSAMYLCASSREGGAETLYFGSGTRLTVL.

About this clone: The genes and germline here are from mouse. From the germline J gene comes the end of the CDR3, since the read stops 4 residues before it. V and J are TRBV13-1 and TRBJ1-1, with 7 bases lining up with TRBD1. There are 14 residues in the CDR3. Germline V CDR1 and CDR2: NSHNY, SYGAGN. V was clipped by 6 bases and J by 3 bases; unmatched bases: 8. The DNA read from the CDR3 is TGTGCCAGCAAAACCGGGACAGTGGACACA. Its translation is CASKTGTVDT. The full CDR3 sequence reads CASKTGTVDTEVFF.

This clone was seen a handful of times. The germline and genes are mouse ones. The sequence runs out 4 residues before the end of the CDR3; the remainder is reconstructed from the germline J gene. The rearrangement uses TRBV5 and TRBJ1-1; no clear D. The CDR3 totals 13 residues. Trimming left V 0 bases short and J 3 bases short, with 5 bases between. Germline V gives CDR1 LGHNA, CDR2 YNLKQL (reference sequence). The CDR3 bases that were read are TGTGCCAGCAGCCAAGATTGGGACACA. Translating gives CASSQDWDT. The whole CDR3 region reads CASSQDWDTEVFF.

This clone has only a few counts. Germline and genes: mouse. The read ends 4 residues early relative to the CDR3; the germline J gene fills the gap. The chain links TRBV31 to TRBJ2-2; TRBD2 matches 10 bases. Trimming cost V 0 bases and J 6 bases; bases outside gene matches: 4. From germline, CDR1 is GKSSPN and CDR2 SITVG. The CDR3 is 15 amino acids. CDR3: CAWSLSWGGSGQLYF. The sequenced CDR3 bases are TGTGCCTGGAGTCTCAGCTGGGGGGGCTCCGGG.

This clone was observed a handful of times. Gene names are the mouse ones. The read terminates 4 residues before the CDR3 end, so the remaining end is supplied by the germline J gene. This chain links TRBV5 with TRBJ2-5, with 8 nucleotides matching TRBD1. Germline assignment: CDR1 LGHNA and CDR2 YNLKQL (reference sequence). V dropped 4 bases and J dropped 0; count of bases not matched to a gene: 3. CDR3 length: 15 residues. The CDR3 bases that were read are TGTGCCAGCAGCCCCAGGGGGCTTAACCAAGAC. Its protein product is CASSPRGLNQD. The entire CDR3 protein is CASSPRGLNQDTQYF.

In the case of this clone: Possible read error: a much larger clone is one base away. All gene names here are mouse names. The missing CDR3 end, 4 residues past where the read stops, is filled in from the germline J gene. The J gene is TRBJ2-3, the V gene TRBV13-1; D gene uncertain. The germline V gene has CDR1 NSHNY and CDR2 SYGAGN. The CDR3 has 12 residues. Trimming took off 2 bases at V and 4 bases at J, with 5 bases between the two ends. CDR3 bases read: TGTGCCAGCAGTGACAGGACAGAA. Residues: CASSDRTE. From start to end, the CDR3 is CASSDRTETLYF.

This clone was counted between two and nine times. Gene names and germline refer to mouse. Read sequence stops 4 residues before the CDR3 end, and the germline J gene provides the missing end. The chain has TRBV31 and TRBJ2-7; 8 bases are a match to TRBD2. CDR1 and CDR2 (germline): GKSSPN, SITVG. The CDR3 consists of 14 residues. The CDR3 bases that were read are TGTGCCTGGAGTCTAGTTGGGGGGGAGAAT. Protein product: CAWSLVGGEN. The whole CDR3 sequence reads CAWSLVGGENEQYF.

A remark on this clone: The germline and genes are mouse ones. The read terminates 4 residues ahead of where the CDR3 ends, so the germline J gene completes it. V usage is TRBV29 and J usage is TRBJ2-3; possible D gene TRBD1, 5 bases. V was clipped by 3 bases and J by 0 bases, with 10 bases between them. CDR1 is MSHET, CDR2 SYDVDS, per germline. The CDR3 is 15 amino acids. The CDR3 DNA, read in part, is TGTGCTAGCAGTTTTTCAGGGTCTAGTGCAGAA. It yields the protein CASSFSGSSAE. In full, the CDR3 is CASSFSGSSAETLYF.

This clone appeared a few times. Mouse gene names apply. The CDR3 extends 4 residues past the end of the read, so its final part is completed from the germline J gene. The chain has TRBV5 and TRBJ2-2; TRBD1 matches 10 bases. This CDR3 spans 16 amino acids. Per germline, CDR1 LGHNA and CDR2 YNLKQL (reference sequence). The sequenced part of the CDR3 DNA is TGTGCCAGCAGCCAAGCTCCCGGGACAGGGGTCGGG. As protein: CASSQAPGTGVG. The CDR3, in full, reads CASSQAPGTGVGQLYF.

Concerning this clone: Gene and germline names: mouse. The read finishes 4 residues shy of the CDR3 end, and the germline J gene is used to complete it. The chain employs TRBV13-2 and TRBJ2-1; 7 bases map to TRBD2. CDR1 NNHNN and CDR2 SYGAGS come from the germline V gene (reference sequence). There are 16 residues in the CDR3. J was trimmed by 0 bases and V by 0 bases; bases with no gene match: 3. The sequenced part of the CDR3 DNA is TGTGCCAGCGGTGATGCCTGGGGGAATAACTATGCT. It yields the protein CASGDAWGNNYA. From start to end, the CDR3 is CASGDAWGNNYAEQFF.

This clone turned up a few times. Gene names and germline match the mouse. The CDR3 end lies 4 residues beyond the end of the read and is filled in from the germline J gene. The chain combines TRBV31 with TRBJ1-1; no reliable D call. CDR3 size: 10 residues. CDR1 is GKSSPN, CDR2 SITVG, per germline. The CDR3 DNA, read in part, is TGTGCCTGGAGTCTAGGA. Residues: CAWSLG. The CDR3 in full is CAWSLGEVFF.

Only a few counts were recorded for this clone. Each gene name is a mouse one. The sequenced fragment ends 4 residues before the CDR3 boundary, so the rest is inferred from the germline J gene. The chain is built from TRBV13-1 and TRBJ1-1; TRBD1 agrees at 10 bases. Germline CDR1 is NSHNY and CDR2 is SYGAGN. V lost 3 bases, J lost 1 base, and 3 bases stayed unmatched. The CDR3 loop spans 15 amino acids. This chain's CDR3 is CASSGRTGGNTEVFF. The sequenced part of the CDR3 DNA is TGTGCCAGCAGTGGGAGGACAGGGGGGAACACA.

This clone turned up a few times. Genes and germline come from the mouse. The CDR3 end falls 4 residues outside the read, so it is completed with the germline J gene. This chain joins TRBV13-1 and TRBJ2-5, with D possibly TRBD2 on 7 matching bases. The V gene's germline CDR1 is NSHNY and CDR2 SYGAGN. CDR3 length: 15 residues. The CDR3 DNA, read in part, is TGTGCCAGCAGTGATGCTGGGGGCTCGGGAGAC. Protein sequence: CASSDAGGSGD. The whole CDR3 region reads CASSDAGGSGDTQYF.

For this clone: Mouse germline and gene names are used. The read ends 4 residues early relative to the CDR3; the germline J gene fills the gap. This chain joins TRBV13-2 and TRBJ1-2, with D hard to call. V shed 2 bases and J shed 0 bases, with 8 bases lying between them. CDR1 is NNHNN, CDR2 SYGAGS, per germline (reference sequence). The CDR3 consists of 14 residues. CDR3 in amino acids: CASGDRLSNSDYTF. The covered CDR3 bases are TGTGCCAGCGGTGACAGGCTCTCAAACTCC.

This clone appeared a few times. Gene names follow the mouse nomenclature. The read gets to within 4 residues of the CDR3 end, and the germline J gene fills in the rest. This chain uses TRBV1 with TRBJ2-3; D is undetermined. The germline CDR1 and CDR2 sequences are NSQYPW and LRSPGD (reference sequence). This CDR3 comprises 14 residues. V lost 4 bases and J lost 1, with 9 bases in between. CDR3 bases read: TGCACCTGCAGTGGGCCCACTGGTGCAGAA. Amino acids: CTCSGPTGAE. The CDR3, in full, reads CTCSGPTGAETLYF.

There are a few counts of this clone. Genes here carry mouse names. The CDR3 end lies 4 residues beyond the end of the read and is filled in from the germline J gene. V gene TRBV31 combines with J gene TRBJ2-2; 11 bases align to TRBD2. This CDR3 contains 17 residues. The J segment lost 4 bases and the V segment lost 3 bases, leaving 10 bases of the junction unmatched. Germline values: CDR1 GKSSPN, CDR2 SITVG. CDR3 DNA (partial): TGTGCCTGGAGGAACGACTGGGGGGGTAGGGGCACCGGG. Its translation: CAWRNDWGGRGTG. The CDR3 in full is CAWRNDWGGRGTGQLYF. The full variable domain, in which reference TRBV31 and TRBJ2-2 provide the parts outside the CDR3, is AQTIHQWPVAEIKAVGSPLSLGCTIKGKSSPNLYWYWQATGGTLQQLFYSITVGQVESVVQLNLSASRPKDDQFILSTEKLLLSHSGFYLCAWRNDWGGRGTGQLYFGEGSKLTVL.

Worth noting for this clone: Germline and genes here are mouse. The read comes to an end 4 residues before the CDR3 does, leaving the germline J gene to fill in the end. The rearrangement uses TRBV19 and TRBJ1-1, with D perhaps matching TRBD1 (6 bases). CDR1 is FNHDT and CDR2 is SITEND in the germline V gene (reference sequence). The CDR3 totals 12 residues. CDR3 sequence: CASSPRQEEVFF. The part of the CDR3 DNA that was read is TGTGCCAGCAGTCCCCGACAGGAA.

The sample holds a few counts of this clone. Gene names follow the mouse nomenclature. The missing CDR3 end, 4 residues past where the read stops, is filled in from the germline J gene. Other DNA sequences of this sample code for an identical CDR3. The chain has TRBV5 and TRBJ2-5, with D tentatively TRBD2 (6 bases). CDR1 and CDR2 from the germline V gene are LGHNA and YNLKQL (reference sequence). The CDR3 loop spans 15 amino acids. Trimming stripped 0 bases from V and 2 bases from J, with 9 bases between. The CDR3: CASSQEPGGQDTQYF. CDR3 bases read: TGTGCCAGCAGCCAAGAGCCGGGGGGCCAAGAC.

Regarding this clone: Each gene name is a mouse one. The read stops 4 residues short of the end of the CDR3; the missing end is completed from the germline J gene. Additional DNA sequences in this sample encode the identical CDR3. This chain links TRBV13-1 with TRBJ2-1; the match to TRBD2 covers 13 bases. The J segment lost 6 bases and the V segment lost 5 bases, leaving 2 bases of the junction unmatched. Germline V gives CDR1 NSHNY, CDR2 SYGAGN. This CDR3 is 14 amino acids long. CDR3 bases read: TGTGCCAGCAGCCGGGACTGGGGGGGTGCT. Translating it yields CASSRDWGGA. The full CDR3 reads CASSRDWGGAEQFF.

Comment on this clone: The germline and genes are mouse ones. The read finishes 4 residues shy of the CDR3 end, and the germline J gene is used to complete it. Other DNA sequences in this specimen translate into the identical CDR3. V gene TRBV13-1 combines with J gene TRBJ2-7; TRBD1 matches at 7 bases. CDR3 length equals 13 residues. The germline CDR1 and CDR2 sequences are NSHNY and SYGAGN. Partial CDR3 DNA: TGTGCCAGCAGTGCGATACAGGGGTAT. Its protein product is CASSAIQGY. The whole CDR3 protein reads CASSAIQGYEQYF.

A word on this clone: The gene names given are mouse names. Read data end 4 residues before the CDR3 end; the end is taken from the germline J gene. The genes are TRBV13-3 and TRBJ2-1; 8 nucleotides match TRBD1. From germline, CDR1 is NNHDY and CDR2 SYVADS. The J segment lost 4 bases and the V segment lost 2 bases, leaving 2 bases of the junction unmatched. This CDR3 spans 14 amino acids. The CDR3: CASSEDREYAEQFF. CDR3 bases read: TGTGCCAGCAGTGAGGACAGGGAGTATGCT.

Concerning this clone: Gene names and germline refer to mouse. The read ends 4 residues before the CDR3 terminus; that terminus is restored from the germline J gene. The same CDR3 also results from other DNA sequences found in this sample. V gene TRBV13-3 combines with J gene TRBJ2-5, with 7 bases aligning to TRBD2. The V gene end was trimmed by 4 bases and the J gene end by 3 bases; junction bases not matched to a gene: 2. CDR3 length: 13 amino acids. Germline CDR1 NNHDY, CDR2 SYVADS. The chain's CDR3 is CASSRGGQDTQYF. The sequenced CDR3 bases are TGTGCCAGCAGTCGGGGGGGGCAAGAC.